This is a list of T cell receptor beta chains from one sample in a study of blood T cell repertoires in COVID-19. This table comes from immunoSEQ multiplex PCR, and its TCRdb copy is limited to in-frame clones, with some not included. This table holds some 260,000 clones, approximately 88% found once. The source material was peripheral blood. These receptors came from a woman aged 30 to 39 with acute or convalescent COVID-19. Each CDR3 is given with its conserved first and last residue. Fields, in order: J gene, D gene, clone size, V gene, CDR3 DNA, CDR3 protein. A D gene is named only where the DNA matches it firmly. Rows give clone size only sometimes, using once, few, many, or a class for an expanded clone.

TRBJ2-7 | . | . | TRBV5-1 | TGCGCCAGCAGCTTGGGGACAGCCTCCTACGAGCAGTACTTC | CASSLGTASYEQYF
TRBJ2-5 | TRBD1 | . | TRBV5-6 | TGTGCCAGCAGCTTAAATACAGGGGGCCAAGAGACCCAGTACTTC | CASSLNTGGQETQYF
TRBJ1-2 | . | . | TRBV9 | TGTGCCAGCAGTCCTACAAGAGGTGATGGCTACACCTTC | CASSPTRGDGYTF
TRBJ2-5 | TRBD2 | . | TRBV2 | TGTGCCAGCCCGGGGGGAGGGACTAGCGAGGAGACCCAGTACTTC | CASPGGGTSEETQYF
TRBJ1-4 | . | . | TRBV25-1 | TGTGCCAGCAGTCGTACGGAGGCCTTTAATGAAAAACTGTTTTTT | CASSRTEAFNEKLFF
TRBJ2-7 | . | . | TRBV6-6 | TGTGCCAGCAGTTACTCGAGAGAGCGGCCAGGTCTCGAGCAGTACTTC | CASSYSRERPGLEQYF
TRBJ1-1 | . | . | TRBV10-3 | TGTGCCATCAGTGGGCACCGGAACACTGAAGCTTTCTTT | CAISGHRNTEAFF
TRBJ1-6 | TRBD1 | few | TRBV6-2/TRBV6-3 | TGTGCCAGCCGCCGCGCCGGTTCACCGGGACAGTCATATAATTCACCCCTCCACTTT | CASRRAGSPGQSYNSPLHF
TRBJ2-4 | TRBD2 | . | TRBV6-5 | TGTGCCAGCCAAGAGGGGAGGGTGACCAAAAACATTCAGTACTTC | CASQEGRVTKNIQYF
TRBJ2-1 | TRBD2 | . | TRBV5-4 | TGTGCCAGCAGCTTGGCCATGACGGGAGGGCGATACAATGAGCAGTTCTTC | CASSLAMTGGRYNEQFF
TRBJ2-3 | . | once | TRBV9 | TGTGCCAGCAGCCGCTCCGGGAACACAGATACGCAGTATTTT | CASSRSGNTDTQYF
TRBJ2-7 | TRBD2 | . | TRBV6-5 | TGTGCCAGCAGCGCGGGACTAGTCGACGAGCAGTACTTC | CASSAGLVDEQYF
TRBJ2-2 | TRBD2 | few | TRBV24-1 | TGTGCCACCAGTGATGGACTAGCGGGCCGCACCGGGGAGCTGTTTTTT | CATSDGLAGRTGELFF
TRBJ2-7 | . | . | TRBV12-3/TRBV12-4 | TGTGCCAGCAGCCGGAGTCCCTACGAGCAGTACTTC | CASSRSPYEQYF
TRBJ1-3 | TRBD1 | . | TRBV19 | TGTGCCAGTAGTTTCGACCGGACAGGAAGCTCTGGAAACACCATATATTTT | CASSFDRTGSSGNTIYF
TRBJ1-1 | . | . | TRBV6-6 | TGTGCCAGCAGTTACGGCAGGTCCACTGAAGCTTTCTTT | CASSYGRSTEAFF
TRBJ2-5 | TRBD1 | once | TRBV14 | TGTGCCAGCAGCCAACGGGGACAGGGGATTGAAAAAGAGACCCAGTACTTC | CASSQRGQGIEKETQYF
TRBJ2-1 | TRBD1 | once | TRBV3-1/TRBV3-2 | TGTGCCAGCAGCCGTCGGGACAGGGCCGCGGATGAGCAGTTCTTC | CASSRRDRAADEQFF
TRBJ1-5 | . | . | TRBV7-8 | TGTGCCAGCAGCTTAACAGCGGACGGAGGCAATCAGCCCCAGCATTTT | CASSLTADGGNQPQHF
TRBJ2-3 | TRBD2 | few | TRBV6-5 | TGTGCCAGCAGCCTGGGACTAGCGGAGACAGATACGCAGTATTTT | CASSLGLAETDTQYF
TRBJ2-1 | TRBD2 | . | TRBV2 | TGTGCCAGCATTGCGGGAGTTTTCAGCAATGAGCAGTTCTTC | CASIAGVFSNEQFF
TRBJ1-6 | TRBD1 | . | TRBV2 | TGTGCCAGCAGTGGCAGGACAGGGGGCTCACCCCTCCACTTT | CASSGRTGGSPLHF
TRBJ2-1 | TRBD2 | . | TRBV6-2/TRBV6-3 | TGTGCCAGCAGTTACTCAACTACGACTAGCGGGCAGTTCTTC | CASSYSTTTSGQFF
TRBJ2-7 | . | . | TRBV7-8 | TGTGCCAGCAGCCCTCGGACTACCGGATACTACGAGCAGTACTTC | CASSPRTTGYYEQYF
TRBJ2-6 | . | . | TRBV24-1 | TGTGCCACCAGTCAAGGGGGCTCTGGGGCCAACGTCCTGACTTTC | CATSQGGSGANVLTF
TRBJ1-6 | TRBD1 | . | TRBV3-1/TRBV3-2 | TGTGCCAGCAGGATAGGACAGGGCACTAATTCACCCCTCCACTTT | CASRIGQGTNSPLHF
TRBJ1-5 | . | . | TRBV7-2 | TGTGCCAGCAGCTTATGGGGCACCCAAAATCAGCCCCAGCATTTT | CASSLWGTQNQPQHF
TRBJ2-2 | TRBD2 | . | TRBV4-2 | TGTGCCAGCAGCCAACGACAGCCGGGACTAGCGGTGGGAGCCGGGGAGCTGTTTTTT | CASSQRQPGLAVGAGELFF
TRBJ2-1 | . | . | TRBV24-1 | TGTGCCACCAGTGATGCATATGGGTTCGAGAGGGAGCAGTTCTTC | CATSDAYGFEREQFF
TRBJ2-5 | . | once | TRBV30 | TGTGCCTGGAACAGGGATTCGGAGACCCAGTACTTC | CAWNRDSETQYF
TRBJ1-1 | TRBD1 | few | TRBV10-3 | TGTGCCATCAGTGAGTCGAGATCGGGACAGGGGGGCACTGAAGCTTTCTTT | CAISESRSGQGGTEAFF
TRBJ1-1 | TRBD1 | . | TRBV19 | TGTGCCAGTAGAGGACAGGGAGAACCTGAAGCTTTCTTT | CASRGQGEPEAFF
TRBJ1-4 | TRBD1 | . | TRBV7-2 | TGTGCCAGCAGCTCGCAGGGGGCAGACGAAAAACTGTTTTTT | CASSSQGADEKLFF
TRBJ1-2 | . | . | TRBV12-5 | TGTGCTAGTGGTTTGAATAGGGGGAACTATGGCTACACCTTC | CASGLNRGNYGYTF
TRBJ2-5 | TRBD2 | . | TRBV7-2 | TGTGCCAGCAGCTTAGGCGGGAGCGGGACCCAGTACTTC | CASSLGGSGTQYF
TRBJ1-1 | . | . | TRBV6-5 | TGTGCCAGCACCCCGCCGGGGTGGAACACTGAAGCTTTCTTT | CASTPPGWNTEAFF
TRBJ1-5 | TRBD1 | . | TRBV2 | TGTGCCAGCAGTTCCCGACAGGGGAATCAGCCCCAGCATTTT | CASSSRQGNQPQHF
TRBJ2-7 | TRBD1 | . | TRBV11-2 | TGTGCCAGCAGCTTGGGACAGGGGAGGTTCGAGCAGTACTTC | CASSLGQGRFEQYF
TRBJ2-1 | . | . | TRBV9 | TGTGCCAGCAGCGTAGAAAGGTCGGGGTTCTCCTACAATGAGCAGTTCTTC | CASSVERSGFSYNEQFF